This TCR beta chain is drawn from a study of Graves' ophthalmopathy and Graves' hyperthyroidism. Broader study findings: Ophthalmopathy and stable hyperthyroidism were discriminated by a 13-signature model, with around 88% sensitivity and around 77% specificity.

The sequenced template was RNA, covering the TCR beta CDR3 region. Amplification began with first-round RT-PCR using HTBI primers, then second-round multiplex PCR was performed. TCRdb reprocessed the multiplex PCR reads with MiXCR, giving one entry per CDR3 protein. The table includes more than 550,000 distinct CDR3 sequences, about two fifths detected once. A note on this clonotype: Its antigen remains unknown.

The germline V gene has CDR1 DFQATT and CDR2 SNEGSKA (reference sequence). Germline trimming cut 6 bases from V and 3 bases from J; bases unmatched to any gene: 7. This CDR3 has 14 amino acids. Every ophthalmopathy donor presented moderate-to-severe activity, CAS ≥3, NOSPECS ≥4 and duration under 3 months. Uncontrolled infections, pregnancy, lactation or other autoimmune diseases led to patient exclusion. Thyroid ultrasound, orbital computed tomography, TRAb, serum thyroxine and clinical symptoms formed the basis of diagnosis. The receptor was isolated from an adult man with Graves' ophthalmopathy. The rearrangement uses TRBV20-1 and TRBJ2-7; 11 positions agree with TRBD2. Sequenced material: peripheral blood. As DNA, the CDR3 is TGCAGTGCCCGGATAGCGGGAGGGAACTACGAGCAGTACTTC. Its translation is CSARIAGGNYEQYF.